The entry that follows covers one T cell receptor beta chain sequence. Its target antigen remains unknown. Qualities for individual bases were not recorded, and no much larger clone is one base off. These data are taken from a study of blood T cell repertoires in COVID-19 (dated by TCRdb to the early 2020s). A note on the overall study: Samples covering the acute and convalescent phases of COVID-19 were provided by collaborators in the United States, Italy and Spain. The prospective study material was composed of cDNA or gDNA derived from T cells, B-cell-depleted T cells, or PBMCs. Subjects who had been exposed to COVID-19, were actively infected with it, or had recovered from it provided the deeply sampled blood TCRbeta repertoires that made up the dataset. The repertoires were released in a freely available public database intended as a resource for research on the immune response to SARS-CoV-2. The samples were drawn from the first 160 participants of the ongoing ImmuneRACE study and from 1,254 subjects provided by 6 global collaborators. Sample metadata almost always included a de-identified subject ID, COVID-19 status, age in years and sex. Where HLA class I and class II types were available, the types were taken from metadata supplied by the sample provider, not from assay-based typing. The paper's findings and limits, for the study overall: Clinical and demographic metadata were provided uncurated, with the amount varying by source and participant.

TCRbeta CDR3 regions were amplified from genomic DNA using the immunoSEQ Assay, a bias-controlled multiplex PCR. The published analysis was carried out like this. Within the assay, amplification of reference gene primers was used to estimate how many nucleated cells each sample contained. Sequence reads were collapsed and filtered to measure the absolute abundance of every unique TCRbeta CDR3 rearrangement. Productive Simpson clonality was computed per sample as the square root of Simpson's diversity index over productive rearrangements. TCRdb carries this immuneACCESS record with in-frame sequences only. Its versions omit some clonotypes, under half of them owing to an unresolved V gene in the studies checked, with the rest unexplained. V and J calls and clone size are as listed in that table; D and trimming were resolved from the DNA. The sample yields under 300,000 clones; approximately 85% were counted once. About 12% of the sample is in the top ten clones.

As encoded in the germline V gene (reference sequence), CDR1 is SEHNR while CDR2 is FQNEAQ. V and J are truncated by 0 bases and 13 bases respectively, leaving an intervening sequence of 7 bases. The CDR3 numbers 12 residues from cysteine through phenylalanine. Only the CDR3 DNA stays, 36 bases, in frame from base 1. The collaborating institutions used their own protocols to collect whole blood in K2EDTA tubes. For TCRbeta analysis, collaborator samples were shipped as frozen whole blood, as isolated PBMCs, or as DNA extracted from either sample type. This receptor was identified in a man older than 75 with acute or convalescent COVID-19. The sample consisted of peripheral blood. The chain links TRBV7-9 with TRBJ1-6; confidence is insufficient to name the D gene. The nucleotide sequence is given as TGTGCCAGCAGCTTAGCGGGCGGGCCCCTCCACTTT. Its translation is CASSLAGGPLHF.